This T cell receptor beta chain emerged from a study of T cell repertoires in cytomegalovirus infection. The CDR3 consists of 16 residues. Per the germline V gene, CDR1 is SGHDT and CDR2 is YYEEEE. V trimming: 4 bases; J trimming: 4 bases; junction bases outside the gene matches: 12. About this clonotype: Its antigen is unknown.

TCRdb independently ran MiXCR on the reads; one entry per CDR3 protein. The sample lists 900,000 to 950,000 distinct CDR3 sequences, around 30% occurring once. The J gene is TRBJ1-2, the V gene TRBV5-6, with 8 bases aligning to TRBD1. This TCR was sampled from a human donor in good health (CMV status not recorded). Some clones in this sample may be carry-over from other donors' samples. The source material was cultured CD8+ T cells from PBMCs, sampled from culture after CMV antigen stimulation. CDR3 DNA sequence: TGTGCCAGCAGCGAAGGACCGGGACAGGCGTTCTATGGCTACACCTTC. Protein product: CASSEGPGQAFYGYTF.